These 9 T cell receptor beta chains share one sample of origin, sequenced in a study of blood T cell repertoires in COVID-19. TCRdb's copy holds only in-frame clones and misses some; the assay was immunoSEQ multiplex PCR. The data hold some 380,000 clones, with over 75% observed a single time. The sequenced sample was PBMCs or T cells enriched from blood (not recorded which). Receptor source: a man aged 25 to 40 who had recovered from COVID-19.

DNA for the CDR3: TGTGCCAGCAGCTTAAACTCAGGACAGGCCGCCGAGCAGTACTTC. This encodes CASSLNSGQAAEQYF. This chain connects TRBV7-9 to TRBJ2-7, with 7 bases identical to TRBD1. The germline V gene encodes CDR1 SEHNR and CDR2 FQNEAQ (reference sequence). The trim removed 2 bases at V and 6 bases at J, leaving 10 bases unmatched. The CDR3 is 15 residues long.

V and J are TRBV13 and TRBJ1-1, with D tentatively TRBD1 (5 bases). CDR3 length: 13 amino acids. Germline V gene data show CDR1 as PRHDT and CDR2 as FYEKMQ (reference sequence). V lost 5 bases and J lost 5, with 12 bases in between. CDR3 sequence: CASSQGQTTEAFF. CDR3 DNA sequence: TGTGCCAGCAGCCAGGGCCAGACGACTGAAGCTTTCTTT.

J is TRBJ1-6 and V is TRBV20-1, with D perhaps TRBD1 (5 bases). This CDR3 region has 12 residues. Germline V gene data show CDR1 as DFQATT and CDR2 as SNEGSKA (reference sequence). The germline V and J ends were trimmed by 3 bases and 14 bases, with 14 bases remaining between them. CDR3 sequence: CSASGQGSALHF. Here the CDR3 DNA reads TGCAGTGCTAGTGGGCAGGGCTCGGCCCTCCACTTT.

The chain employs TRBV9 and TRBJ1-2; weak D call: TRBD1 (5 bases). CDR3 length: 15 residues. Per the germline V gene, CDR1 is SGDLS and CDR2 is YYNGEE. Trimming shortened V by 2 bases and J by 3 bases, and 14 bases separated the two germline ends. The CDR3 loop is CASSVDSVPYYGYTF. The DNA of the CDR3 is TGTGCCAGCAGCGTCGACAGTGTCCCCTACTATGGCTACACCTTC.

This sequence joins TRBV5-1 and TRBJ2-5, with 8 bases fitting TRBD2. Germline V gene data show CDR1 as SGHRS and CDR2 as YFSETQ. J lost 3 bases, V lost 3 bases, and 16 bases had no gene match. This CDR3 is 18 amino acids long. CDR3 region: CASSYRQRRLAGKETQYF. For the CDR3, the DNA is TGCGCCAGCAGCTATCGACAGCGACGGCTAGCGGGTAAAGAGACCCAGTACTTC.

The rearrangement uses TRBV2 and TRBJ1-6; D is unresolved. The CDR3 is 13 amino acids. V lost 10 bases to trimming and J lost 7 bases, with 14 bases between them. Germline V gene lookup returns CDR1 SNHLY and CDR2 FYNNEI. CDR3 nucleotides: TGTGCCACTTCGGAGGAGAACAATTCACCCCTCCACTTT. The encoded protein is CATSEENNSPLHF.

This clone has a handful of counts. The chain uses TRBV6-5 and TRBJ2-2, with D perhaps TRBD2 (6 bases). The ends were cut back, 2 bases at V and 1 base at J, with 8 bases in the middle. Germline V gene data show CDR1 as MNHEY and CDR2 as SVGAGI. This CDR3 comprises 15 residues. The CDR3 region has the DNA TGTGCCAGCAGTTACGGTAGCGGGAACACCGGGGAGCTGTTTTTT. Translated: CASSYGSGNTGELFF.

The chain is built from TRBV19 and TRBJ1-6; 8 bases are shared with TRBD1. CDR3 length: 18 residues. Trimming removed 4 bases from V and 0 bases from J; junction bases left unmatched: 8. CDR1 and CDR2 (germline): LNHDA, SQIVND (reference sequence). CDR3 sequence reads: CASSRTRQGISYNSPLHF. As DNA, the CDR3 is TGTGCCAGTAGTAGGACCAGACAGGGGATCTCCTATAATTCACCCCTCCACTTT.

The chain couples TRBV14 to TRBJ2-5; D is perhaps TRBD2 (6 bases). CDR3 length: 15 residues. Per the germline V gene, CDR1 is SGHDN and CDR2 is FVKESK. The V end was cut by 1 base, the J end by 4 bases, with 13 bases between. The chain's CDR3 is CASSQVWGEGETQYF. CDR3 bases: TGTGCCAGCAGCCAAGTGTGGGGGGAAGGAGAGACCCAGTACTTC.